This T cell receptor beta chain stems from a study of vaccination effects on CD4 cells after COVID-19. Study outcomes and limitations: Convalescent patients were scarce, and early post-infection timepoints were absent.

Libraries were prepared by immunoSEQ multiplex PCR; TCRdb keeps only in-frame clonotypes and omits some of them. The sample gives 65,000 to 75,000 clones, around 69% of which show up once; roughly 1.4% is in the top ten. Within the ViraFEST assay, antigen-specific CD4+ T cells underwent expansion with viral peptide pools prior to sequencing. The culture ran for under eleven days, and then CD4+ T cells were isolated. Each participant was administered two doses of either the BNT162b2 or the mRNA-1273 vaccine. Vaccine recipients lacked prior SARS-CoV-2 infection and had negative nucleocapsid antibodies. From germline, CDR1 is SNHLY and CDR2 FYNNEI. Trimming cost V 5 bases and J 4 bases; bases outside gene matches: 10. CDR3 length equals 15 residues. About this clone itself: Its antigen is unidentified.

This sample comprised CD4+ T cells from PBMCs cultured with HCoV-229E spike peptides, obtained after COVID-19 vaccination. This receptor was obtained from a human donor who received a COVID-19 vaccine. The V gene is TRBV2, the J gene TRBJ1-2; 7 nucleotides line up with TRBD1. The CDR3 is CASSFRTGSSYGYTF. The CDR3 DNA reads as TGTGCCAGCAGTTTTCGGACAGGTTCGAGCTATGGCTACACCTTC.